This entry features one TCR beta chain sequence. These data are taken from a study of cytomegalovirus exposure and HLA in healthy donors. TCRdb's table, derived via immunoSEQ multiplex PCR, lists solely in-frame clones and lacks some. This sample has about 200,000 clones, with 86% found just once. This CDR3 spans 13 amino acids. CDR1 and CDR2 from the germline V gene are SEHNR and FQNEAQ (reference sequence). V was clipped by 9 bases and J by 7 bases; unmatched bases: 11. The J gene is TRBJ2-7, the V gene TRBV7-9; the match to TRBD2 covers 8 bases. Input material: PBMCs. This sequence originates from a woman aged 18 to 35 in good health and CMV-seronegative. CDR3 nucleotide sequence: TGTGCCAGTGAAAGCGGGAGCCCCTCGGAGCAGTACTTC. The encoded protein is CASESGSPSEQYF.